These 25 T cell receptor beta chains originate from one sample sequenced in a study of blood T cell repertoires in COVID-19. Profiling relied on immunoSEQ multiplex PCR, and the TCRdb table lists in-frame clones only, not all of them. The sample lists approximately 260,000 clones, 84% occurring once. Sequences were obtained from peripheral blood. These receptors were obtained from a human donor in a cohort sampled during active COVID-19.

The CDR3 region is CASSQRAGLPIETQYF. CDR3 nucleotides: TGTGCCAGCAGCCAGAGGGCGGGACTACCAATTGAGACCCAGTACTTC. This chain connects TRBV14 to TRBJ2-5, with TRBD2 identical over 7 bases. This CDR3 is 16 amino acids long. Germline V CDR1 and CDR2: SGHDN, FVKESK. V shed 3 bases, J shed 5 bases, and the junction held 12 bases outside the gene matches.

The rearrangement joins TRBV5-4 to TRBJ2-7, with TRBD1 identical over 8 bases. Germline V lookup: CDR1 SGHNT, CDR2 YYREEE (reference sequence). With 4 bases clipped from V and 5 bases from J, the junction kept 2 bases outside the gene matches. CDR3 length equals 12 residues. The chain's CDR3 is CASSRGQDEQYF. Written as DNA, the CDR3 is TGTGCCAGCAGCCGGGGACAGGACGAGCAGTACTTC.

This chain uses TRBV6-6 with TRBJ1-6; maybe TRBD1 (5 bases). Between the trimmed V and J ends, which lost 7 bases and 14 bases, there was a span of 24 bases. Per germline, CDR1 MNHNY and CDR2 SVGAGI (reference sequence). This CDR3 has 15 amino acids. CDR3 sequence (DNA): TGTGCCAGCACCGACGGGGGGAGCGGAGGTTCGACCCTCCACTTT. Its protein is CASTDGGSGGSTLHF.

Only one count was recorded for this clone. The chain uses TRBV5-1 and TRBJ2-2; D not resolved. CDR1 is SGHRS, CDR2 YFSETQ, per germline. The V end lost 4 bases, the J end lost 4 bases, and 11 bases lay between the germline ends. The CDR3 length is 14 residues. In nucleotides, the CDR3 is TGCGCCAGCAGCCTTTATGAGAGCACCGGGGAGCTGTTTTTT. Encoded protein: CASSLYESTGELFF.

V is TRBV19 and J is TRBJ2-5; D might be TRBD2 (6 bases). V lost 8 bases and J 3 bases, leaving 16 bases between the germline ends. The germline CDR1 and CDR2 sequences are LNHDA and SQIVND (reference sequence). This CDR3 is 14 amino acids long. CDR3 amino acids: CASGEWGEEETQYF. CDR3 DNA: TGTGCCAGTGGGGAATGGGGGGAGGAAGAGACCCAGTACTTC.

The V and J genes are TRBV5-1 and TRBJ2-2, with 9 nucleotides matching TRBD2. V shed 0 bases, J shed 5 bases, and the junction held 8 bases outside the gene matches. The CDR3 has 17 amino acids. Germline V gene data show CDR1 as SGHRS and CDR2 as YFSETQ. In nucleotides, the CDR3 is TGCGCCAGCAGCTTGGCCTTGGGGACTAGCCTGACCGGGGAGCTGTTTTTT. This sequence encodes CASSLALGTSLTGELFF. Full variable domain (remainder filled in from reference TRBV5-1 and TRBJ2-2): KAGVTQTPRYLIKTRGQQVTLSCSPISGHRSVSWYQQTPGQGLQFLFEYFSETQRNKGNFPGRFSGRQFSNSRSEMNVSTLELGDSALYLCASSLALGTSLTGELFFGEGSRLTVL.

The chain carries TRBV11-3 and TRBJ2-3; the match to TRBD2 covers 7 bases. This CDR3 comprises 17 residues. The germline V gene encodes CDR1 SGHNT and CDR2 YENEEA. The V and J ends lost 5 bases and 6 bases, in that order; junction bases with no gene match: 17. The CDR3 nucleotides read TGTGCCAGCAGCCCGGGCTTCGCTAATGCGGGAGTGGATACGCAGTATTTT. Translated, it gives CASSPGFANAGVDTQYF.

Judged by abundance, this clone is medium-sized. The CDR3 region is CATSDLFRGPPYEQYF. The CDR3 DNA is TGTGCCACCAGTGATTTGTTCAGGGGGCCCCCCTACGAGCAGTACTTC. The chain is built from TRBV24-1 and TRBJ2-7; TRBD1 agrees at 8 bases. CDR1 is KGHDR, CDR2 SFDVKD, per germline. The length of the CDR3 is 16 residues. The ends lost 0 bases at V and 2 bases at J; junction bases unmatched: 5.

This chain uses TRBV6-2 or TRBV6-3 with TRBJ1-1; TRBD1 aligns across 9 bases. The CDR3 contains 18 residues. V lost 6 bases and J lost 5; bases outside the gene matches: 19. Germline V gives CDR1 MNHEY, CDR2 SVGEGT. CDR3 DNA sequence: TGTGCCAGCAGCGCTACAGGGGGCTTATCATCCGCGTTGACTGAAGCTTTCTTT. Amino acids: CASSATGGLSSALTEAFF.

V gene TRBV7-2 combines with J gene TRBJ2-7; no clear D gene. The CDR3 totals 12 residues. CDR1 SGHTA and CDR2 FQGNSA come from the germline V gene. Trimming left V 6 bases short and J 4 bases short, with 10 bases between. The CDR3 loop reads CASSGTGYEQYF. The CDR3 DNA is TGTGCCAGCAGTGGCACGGGTTACGAGCAGTACTTC.

The genes are TRBV5-1 and TRBJ1-1; D perhaps matches TRBD1 (5 bases). Germline CDR1 SGHRS, CDR2 YFSETQ. V lost 4 bases to trimming and J lost 3 bases, with 19 bases between them. CDR3 size: 16 residues. The CDR3: CASSPSGTPGDTEAFF. As DNA, the CDR3 is TGCGCCAGCAGCCCGTCCGGGACGCCGGGGGACACTGAAGCTTTCTTT.

The chain couples TRBV19 to TRBJ2-3; TRBD2 aligns across 10 bases. Germline V lookup: CDR1 LNHDA, CDR2 SQIVND (reference sequence). With 3 bases clipped from V and 6 bases from J, the junction kept 9 bases outside the gene matches. The CDR3 length is 16 residues. CDR3 sequence reads: CASSISGGLLWDTQYF. The CDR3 region has the DNA TGTGCCAGTAGTATTAGCGGGGGGCTTCTTTGGGATACGCAGTATTTT.

The CDR3 is CASSGRAGGDTEAFF. The CDR3 DNA is TGTGCCAGCAGTGGCCGAGCGGGGGGCGACACTGAAGCTTTCTTT. The chain combines TRBV28 with TRBJ1-1, with D maybe TRBD1 (6 bases). The germline V and J ends were trimmed by 5 bases and 3 bases, with 16 bases remaining between them. The CDR3 sequence is 15 residues long. From germline, CDR1 is MDHEN and CDR2 SYDVKM.

This rearrangement joins TRBV7-2 to TRBJ2-5; D might be TRBD2 (7 bases). CDR1 and CDR2 from the germline V gene are SGHTA and FQGNSA. Trimming pared 2 bases from V and 5 bases from J, leaving 15 bases between. The CDR3 is made up of 15 amino acids. CDR3 sequence reads: CASSLLGGPGETQYF. The CDR3 DNA follows: TGTGCCAGCAGCTTACTCGGGGGGCCAGGGGAGACCCAGTACTTC.

V and J are TRBV14 and TRBJ1-2; D is unresolved. Trimming left V 0 bases short and J 1 base short, with 12 bases between. Germline assignment: CDR1 SGHDN and CDR2 FVKESK. This CDR3 has 16 amino acids. The CDR3 bases are TGTGCCAGCAGCCAAGATCGGGTGGGTCGTAACTATGGCTACACCTTC. Translating it yields CASSQDRVGRNYGYTF. Filled out from reference TRBV14 and TRBJ1-2, the complete variable domain reads EAGVTQFPSHSVIEKGQTVTLRCDPISGHDNLYWYRRVMGKEIKFLLHFVKESKQDESGMPNNRFLAERTGGTYSTLKVQPAELEDSGVYFCASSQDRVGRNYGYTFGSGTRLTVV.

This sequence joins TRBV9 and TRBJ2-7; 10 bases fit TRBD2. The CDR3 totals 16 residues. From germline, CDR1 is SGDLS and CDR2 YYNGEE. Losses at the gene ends were 0 bases for V and 4 bases for J; bases not matched to a gene: 7. In nucleotides, the CDR3 is TGTGCCAGCAGCGTAGATAGTAGCGGGAGGCAGTACGAGCAGTACTTC. Protein: CASSVDSSGRQYEQYF.

This chain links TRBV3-1 (or the pseudogene TRBV3-2) with TRBJ2-4, with D unclear. In germline, CDR1 is LGHDT, CDR2 YNNKEL (reference sequence). The V and J ends lost 0 bases and 0 bases respectively, with 9 bases between them. The length of the CDR3 is 16 residues. CDR3 nucleotide sequence: TGTGCCAGCAGCCAAGAACCGGTAGTAGCCAAAAACATTCAGTACTTC. Translation: CASSQEPVVAKNIQYF.

The chain carries TRBV19 and TRBJ1-2; D ambiguous. The CDR3 length is 13 residues. Trimming cost V 6 bases and J 6 bases, with 14 bases left between them. Germline-derived CDR1 and CDR2 are LNHDA and SQIVND (reference sequence). The CDR3 nucleotides are TGTGCCAGTAGCCTGAAATGGTCGGATGGCTACACCTTC. This codes for CASSLKWSDGYTF. The entire variable domain, with the rest obtained from reference TRBV19 and TRBJ1-2, is as follows: DGGITQSPKYLFRKEGQNVTLSCEQNLNHDAMYWYRQDPGQGLRLIYYSQIVNDFQKGDIAEGYSVSREKKESFPLTVTSAQKNPTAFYLCASSLKWSDGYTFGSGTRLTVV.

V gene TRBV7-8 combines with J gene TRBJ2-7; 15 positions match TRBD2. Germline CDR1 reads SGHVS; CDR2 reads FQNEAQ. The CDR3 totals 17 residues. V was pared by 5 bases and J by 4 bases, with 9 bases of the junction left unmatched. CDR3 DNA: TGTGCCAGCAGCCCAAGGACTAGCGGGGGGGTCTGGTACGAGCAGTACTTC. It specifies CASSPRTSGGVWYEQYF.

The rearrangement joins TRBV19 to TRBJ2-5, with 10 bases matching TRBD2. This CDR3 is built from 14 residues. The J segment lost 2 bases and the V segment lost 6 bases, leaving 3 bases of the junction unmatched. CDR1 is LNHDA and CDR2 is SQIVND in the germline V gene (reference sequence). The CDR3 DNA follows: TGTGCCAGTAGAAGGACTAGCGGACAAGAGACCCAGTACTTC. Protein: CASRRTSGQETQYF.

The chain has TRBV2 and TRBJ2-3; perhaps TRBD2 as D (5 bases). Trimming pared 6 bases from V and 1 base from J, leaving 14 bases between. The CDR3 consists of 15 residues. The V gene's germline CDR1 is SNHLY and CDR2 FYNNEI. Written as DNA, the CDR3 is TGTGCCAGCAGAGTCGTGGGTAGCGGCACAGATACGCAGTATTTT. It translates to CASRVVGSGTDTQYF. Looking up the rest from reference TRBV2 and TRBJ2-3 gives the full variable domain: EPEVTQTPSHQVTQMGQEVILRCVPISNHLYFYWYRQILGQKVEFLVSFYNNEISEKSEIFDDQFSVERPDGSNFTLKIRSTKLEDSAMYFCASRVVGSGTDTQYFGPGTRLTVL.

V and J are TRBV10-2 and TRBJ2-7; tentative D call: TRBD2 (6 bases). In germline, CDR1 is WSHSY, CDR2 SAAADI. The CDR3 sequence is 11 residues long. V was trimmed by 8 bases and J by 4 bases, leaving 9 bases between them. The CDR3: CASGGGYEQYF. The CDR3 nucleotides read TGCGCCAGCGGGGGAGGATACGAGCAGTACTTC.

The gene calls are TRBV25-1 and TRBJ1-2, with 7 bases identical to TRBD1. CDR1 and CDR2 (germline): MGHDK, SYGVNS. Losses at the gene ends were 5 bases for V and 6 bases for J; bases not matched to a gene: 18. The CDR3 loop spans 17 amino acids. This CDR3 is CASSNPDREAWRDGYTF. In DNA, the CDR3 is TGTGCCAGCAGTAATCCAGACAGGGAGGCCTGGCGTGATGGCTACACCTTC.

The chain is built from TRBV6-5 and TRBJ2-5; TRBD1 aligns across 7 bases. Matching the DNA end better, TRBJ2-7 makes the J call doubtful. Germline CDR1 MNHEY, CDR2 SVGAGI. CDR3 size: 14 residues. CDR3 sequence reads: CASRELLTGAEQYF. The CDR3 region has the DNA TGTGCCAGCAGGGAGCTTCTAACAGGGGCCGAGCAGTACTTC.

The chain carries TRBV7-2 and TRBJ2-5, with TRBD2 identical over 13 bases. V lost 5 bases to trimming and J lost 5 bases; unmatched junction nucleotides: 8. Germline CDR1 is SGHTA and CDR2 is FQGNSA. This CDR3 spans 16 amino acids. The DNA for the CDR3 is TGTGCCAGCAGCCAGGGACTAGCGGGGTTGGGGGAGACCCAGTACTTC. Protein product: CASSQGLAGLGETQYF. Full variable domain (remainder filled in from reference TRBV7-2 and TRBJ2-5): GAGVSQSPSNKVTEKGKDVELRCDPISGHTALYWYRQSLGQGLEFLIYFQGNSAPDKSGLPSDRFSAERTGGSVSTLTIQRTQQEDSAVYLCASSQGLAGLGETQYFGPGTRLLVL.